The clone carrying this T cell receptor beta chain was detected once. The antigen is unknown. V lost 2 bases to trimming and J lost 2 bases, with 10 bases between them. This CDR3 contains 15 residues. In germline, CDR1 is MNHEY, CDR2 SVGAGI. This specimen belongs to a study of CD8+ T cells in alopecia areata. Whole-study context: For treated patients, severity scores reflected the percentage of scalp area affected. General study results and limits: Researchers reported that TCR sharing among patients proved less clear than in mice, possibly HLA-linked. There was only one nonresponder, so it was unclear how baseline CD8+ expansion relates to response.

cDNA reverse transcribed from extracted RNA served as the sequencing template. Some clones are missing from TCRdb's copy, which holds only in-frame ones; the method was immunoSEQ multiplex PCR. Found here are around 150,000 clones, 60% of them singletons; the top ten hold over 12%. Treatment meaning: oral pan-JAK inhibitor, 5-10 mg twice daily. The source is a human donor with alopecia areata. The sample in question was CD4+ T cells sorted from blood, obtained at week 24, from a patient treated with tofacitinib. V is TRBV6-5 and J is TRBJ1-3; D gene ambiguous. The CDR3 reads CASSYRAAAGNTIYF. The DNA for the CDR3 is TGTGCCAGCAGTTACCGGGCAGCCGCTGGAAACACCATATATTTT.